This T cell receptor (beta chain) is from a study of shared clonotypes between healthy human individuals. Study-wide context: Aged 18 to 49, the donors were a couple of women and three men. Study-level points and caveats: The genetic and exposure-history diversity represented was limited by few donors.

Replicate PCRs for unsorted PBMC used about 330 ng DNA (roughly 29,000 T cell genomes). The method was immunoSEQ multiplex PCR; TCRdb's version includes in-frame clones alone and lacks a portion of them. The sample contains around 500,000 clones, approximately 84% of which appear only once. The germline V gene has CDR1 SGHRS and CDR2 YFSETQ. The CDR3 is 16 amino acids. V shed 4 bases, J shed 4 bases, and the junction held 10 bases outside the gene matches. Turning to this clone: The antigen is unknown.

This clonotype originated in a woman aged 40 to 50 in good health. Some clones in this sample may be carry-over from other donors' samples. The chain recombines TRBV5-1 with TRBJ2-3; 9 positions match TRBD2. Sequences were obtained from PBMCs. The DNA for the CDR3 is TGCGCCAGCAGCACCCTTAGCGGGAGCTTGGCAGATACGCAGTATTTT. Translated, it gives CASSTLSGSLADTQYF. Using reference TRBV5-1 and TRBJ2-3 for the parts outside the CDR3, the full variable domain is KAGVTQTPRYLIKTRGQQVTLSCSPISGHRSVSWYQQTPGQGLQFLFEYFSETQRNKGNFPGRFSGRQFSNSRSEMNVSTLELGDSALYLCASSTLSGSLADTQYFGPGTRLTVL.